This entry is about one T cell receptor beta chain. Its antigen is currently not known. The record has no base qualities; no much larger clone is one base away. The data were taken from a study of CD8 T cells in ankylosing spondylitis (dated by TCRdb to about 2017). In the study overall: The study set out to find disease-linked TCR variants by profiling T cell receptor beta repertoires in ankylosing spondylitis patients and healthy donors. The whole study cohort included roughly 110 healthy donors and 20 to 30 ankylosing spondylitis patients. Peripheral blood was sampled, and synovial fluid was also collected from ankylosing spondylitis patients.

The paper's findings and limits, for the study overall: Some TCR beta motif variants had previously been reported in synovial fluid and blood of reactive arthritis patients, which suggested common disease-initiation mechanisms. Significant enrichment of the disease-linked clones was reported in matched synovial fluid samples from ankylosing spondylitis patients. A CD8+ phenotype was shown by the disease-linked clones, which were found at relatively low frequencies in peripheral blood. Blood from ankylosing spondylitis patients appeared to be characterized by a TCR beta motif composed of 7 to 9 highly homologous amino acid variants.

The sample was run on an Illumina HiSeq 2500. TCR beta libraries were prepared by quantitative 5'-RACE with molecular barcodes. The paper's processing steps were these. A new computational method based on a probabilistic model of VDJ rearrangement was used to identify disease-linked TCR variants. TCRdb's own reprocessing of the public reads used fastp at Q25 and MiXCR and kept productive beta chains. Identical CDR3 protein sequences are pooled into one entry, listed with their most common genes and DNA. These V and J calls rely on TCRdb rather than the paper's analysis. The sample profile shows fewer than 250,000 distinct CDR3 sequences; roughly a third of them were found once. The ten largest clonotypes hold around 4.2% of the sample. Trimming at the junction amounts to 7 bases on V and 0 bases on J, and the germline ends lie 13 bases apart. The germline V gene yields KGHDR for CDR1 and SFDVKD for CDR2. Including cysteine and phenylalanine, the CDR3 has 15 amino acids. Solely the CDR3 DNA is kept, with 45 bases framed from the first base.

This clonotype was sampled from a male donor with ankylosing spondylitis or in good health (not recorded which). The chain couples TRBV24-1 to TRBJ2-3; the D gene cannot be resolved reliably. Specimen: blood, either unsorted or a sorted T cell fraction (not recorded which). CDR3 sequence: CATRDRAASTDTQYF. Read as DNA, the sequence is TGTGCCACCAGGGATAGGGCAGCTAGCACAGATACGCAGTATTTT.